The 20 T cell receptor beta chains listed next were all sequenced from one sample in a study of blood T cell repertoires in COVID-19 (dated by TCRdb to 2020 to 2022). The library was prepared using the immunoSEQ multiplex PCR assay. TCRdb took this table from immuneACCESS and kept in-frame rearrangements with V and J called. Such tables lack part of the clones; where checked against another copy, unresolved V genes explain under half of the gap, and the rest is unexplained. This sample has 100,000 or so clones in its table, and less than 85% of those were observed once. Roughly 20% of the sample is taken by the ten largest. The material sequenced was peripheral blood. Every receptor here comes from a man aged 70-80 years with active or convalescent COVID-19.

The chain has TRBV5-1 and TRBJ2-5; 8 positions match TRBD2. With V trimmed by 1 base and J by 3 bases, 2 bases remained unmatched. This CDR3 is 14 amino acids long. From germline, CDR1 is SGHRS and CDR2 YFSETQ. The CDR3 DNA follows: TGCGCCAGCAGCTTGAGAGCGGGAGAAGAGACCCAGTACTTC. It codes for CASSLRAGEETQYF.

The chain combines TRBV6-6 with TRBJ1-4; D remains unclear. Germline CDR1 and CDR2: MNHNY and SVGAGI (reference sequence). The CDR3 consists of 15 residues. V was cut by 7 bases and J by 5 bases, with 17 bases left in between. CDR3 coding DNA: TGTGCCAGCACCCTCTCGGGGAGGGAAAATGAAAAACTGTTTTTT. Its protein product is CASTLSGRENEKLFF.

The V call is TRBV19, the J call TRBJ1-5, with 8 bases that match TRBD1. Germline loops: CDR1 LNHDA, CDR2 SQIVND (reference sequence). V trimming: 5 bases; J trimming: 3 bases; junction bases outside the gene matches: 3. The CDR3 sequence is 14 residues long. The CDR3 sequence: CASSGTGNNQPQHF. The CDR3, as DNA: TGTGCCAGTAGTGGGACAGGCAACAATCAGCCCCAGCATTTT.

CDR3 coding DNA: TGTGCCAGCAGCCCTACGGGGGGGCCGTGGGAGACCCAGTACTTC. As protein: CASSPTGGPWETQYF. The chain joins TRBV6-2 or TRBV6-3 to TRBJ2-5; 8 bases fit TRBD2. J was trimmed by 5 bases and V by 6 bases; bases with no gene match: 11. This CDR3 has 15 residues. Germline CDR1 reads MNHEY; CDR2 reads SVGEGT.

V usage is TRBV5-1 and J usage is TRBJ2-3; 9 nucleotides agree with TRBD1. Per the germline V gene, CDR1 is SGHRS and CDR2 is YFSETQ. J gave up 0 bases and V 4 bases, and 3 bases lay outside the gene matches. There are 15 residues in the CDR3. CDR3 sequence: CASSKDRGSTDTQYF. The CDR3 DNA reads TGCGCCAGCAGCAAAGACAGGGGGAGCACAGATACGCAGTATTTT.

The V gene is TRBV5-6, the J gene TRBJ2-1, with 8 bases matching TRBD2. This CDR3 spans 15 amino acids. Germline V lookup: CDR1 SGHDT, CDR2 YYEEEE. The ends lost 4 bases at V and 4 bases at J; junction bases unmatched: 7. The CDR3 DNA follows: TGTGCCAGCAGCCGGCGGGCTAGCGGGTACAATGAGCAGTTCTTC. Translation: CASSRRASGYNEQFF.

The chain employs TRBV5-1 and TRBJ2-5, with TRBD2 matching over 8 bases. V lost 5 bases to trimming and J lost 1 base; unmatched junction nucleotides: 7. CDR3 length: 15 residues. The germline V gene has CDR1 SGHRS and CDR2 YFSETQ. The CDR3 spells CASRLPLAVQETQYF. The CDR3, as DNA: TGCGCCAGCAGGCTTCCACTAGCGGTCCAAGAGACCCAGTACTTC.

This rearrangement joins TRBV7-9 to TRBJ1-2; D not certain. Germline V gene lookup returns CDR1 SEHNR and CDR2 FQNEAQ (reference sequence). This CDR3 region has 12 residues. The ends were cut back, 6 bases at V and 8 bases at J, with 13 bases in the middle. In DNA form, the CDR3 reads TGTGCCAGCAGACTCCTTGAGGAAGGCTACACCTTC. Translating it yields CASRLLEEGYTF.

The chain couples TRBV28 to TRBJ1-1; D is possibly TRBD1 (6 bases). This CDR3 contains 15 residues. Germline-derived CDR1 and CDR2 are MDHEN and SYDVKM. Trimming took off 1 base at V and 1 base at J, with 10 bases between the two ends. Here the CDR3 reads CASSLFGRGNTEAFF. The CDR3 nucleotides are TGTGCCAGCAGTTTATTTGGCAGGGGGAACACTGAAGCTTTCTTT.

The DNA for the CDR3 is TGTGCCAGCAGTCACCTGGACAGAGGAGCTTTCTTT. Encoded protein: CASSHLDRGAFF. This chain links TRBV6-6 with TRBJ1-1; D is possibly TRBD1 (6 bases). Germline lookup yields CDR1 MNHNY and CDR2 SVGAGI (reference sequence). V was cut by 5 bases and J by 10 bases, with 14 bases left in between. CDR3 length: 12 amino acids.

The chain joins TRBV5-1 to TRBJ2-3, with 8 bases aligning to TRBD1. Germline values: CDR1 SGHRS, CDR2 YFSETQ. The CDR3 length is 16 residues. V lost 0 bases and J lost 5; bases outside the gene matches: 8. The DNA of the CDR3 is TGCGCCAGCAGCTTGGGGAATGTACAGGGGGGAGATACGCAGTATTTT. Translation: CASSLGNVQGGDTQYF.

V gene TRBV19 combines with J gene TRBJ2-1; D is possibly TRBD1 (7 bases). Between the trimmed V and J ends, which lost 3 bases and 7 bases, there was a span of 16 bases. Germline lookup yields CDR1 LNHDA and CDR2 SQIVND (reference sequence). CDR3 size: 15 residues. In nucleotides, the CDR3 is TGTGCCAGTAGTATCAGGGGGGCCGATCTTAATGAGCAGTTCTTC. It encodes CASSIRGADLNEQFF.

The chain is built from TRBV2 and TRBJ1-4, with D possibly being TRBD1 (5 bases). The V gene lost 5 bases and the J gene lost 12 bases, with 19 bases spanning the gap. Germline V CDR1 and CDR2: SNHLY, FYNNEI. CDR3 length: 14 amino acids. CDR3 DNA: TGTGCCAGCAGTAGCCTGACGGGGGGTACGGAACTGTTTTTT. It specifies CASSSLTGGTELFF.

V is TRBV9 and J is TRBJ1-2; D gene uncertain. The CDR3 is made up of 12 amino acids. V lost 3 bases, J lost 4 bases, and 7 bases lay in between. Germline-derived CDR1 and CDR2 are SGDLS and YYNGEE. In DNA form, the CDR3 reads TGTGCCAGCAGCGGTGGAGGCTATGGCTACACCTTC. It is translated as CASSGGGYGYTF. Together with reference TRBV9 and TRBJ1-2, the CDR3 gives the full variable domain: DSGVTQTPKHLITATGQRVTLRCSPRSGDLSVYWYQQSLDQGLQFLIQYYNGEERAKGNILERFSAQQFPDLHSELNLSSLELGDSALYFCASSGGGYGYTFGSGTRLTVV.

The chain employs TRBV18 and TRBJ2-1, with TRBD2 identical over 8 bases. In germline, CDR1 is KGHSH, CDR2 LQKENI. The V gene end was trimmed by 6 bases and the J gene end by 1 base; junction bases not matched to a gene: 8. CDR3 length: 16 amino acids. The CDR3 bases are TGTGCCAGCTCCCCCCGGGAGGGCCAGTCCTACAATGAGCAGTTCTTC. Its translation is CASSPREGQSYNEQFF.

The rearrangement uses TRBV5-1 and TRBJ2-2, with TRBD1 matching 7 bases. CDR1 and CDR2 from the germline V gene are SGHRS and YFSETQ. The CDR3 consists of 14 residues. The J segment lost 6 bases and the V segment lost 3 bases, leaving 5 bases of the junction unmatched. As DNA, the CDR3 is TGCGCCAGCAGCTCCGGGACAGCCGCCGGGGAGCTGTTTTTT. This codes for CASSSGTAAGELFF.

V gene TRBV4-1 combines with J gene TRBJ1-1; TRBD1 aligns across 12 bases. The CDR3 spans 16 residues. Germline V gives CDR1 MGHRA, CDR2 YSYEKL. Germline trimming cut 5 bases from V and 5 bases from J; bases unmatched to any gene: 9. The CDR3 bases are TGCGCCAGCAGCTACGGGACAGGGGGCGCGAGGACTGAAGCTTTCTTT. It codes for CASSYGTGGARTEAFF.

J is TRBJ1-2 and V is TRBV5-6; D is perhaps TRBD1 (5 bases). The CDR3 spans 13 residues. Germline V lookup: CDR1 SGHDT, CDR2 YYEEEE. V was cut by 3 bases and J by 5 bases, with 11 bases left in between. The CDR3 region has the DNA TGTGCCAGCAGCTCTGGGGCGAGGTATGGCTACACCTTC. Protein product: CASSSGARYGYTF.

The rearrangement uses TRBV9 and TRBJ2-5; 7 bases align to TRBD2. The V gene end was trimmed by 0 bases and the J gene end by 4 bases; junction bases not matched to a gene: 6. Germline V gene lookup returns CDR1 SGDLS and CDR2 YYNGEE. The CDR3 totals 15 residues. This chain's CDR3 is CASSVAGGWGETQYF. The CDR3 region has the DNA TGTGCCAGCAGCGTAGCGGGGGGTTGGGGAGAGACCCAGTACTTC.

V gene TRBV10-3 combines with J gene TRBJ1-2; possible D gene TRBD1, 6 bases. CDR3 size: 14 residues. Germline V gives CDR1 ENHRY, CDR2 SYGVKD. With 6 bases removed from V and 4 bases from J, the gap between germline ends came to 15 bases. CDR3 DNA: TGTGCCATCAGACAACAGGGATCGAGCTATGGCTACACCTTC. Amino acids: CAIRQQGSSYGYTF.